The rows below give T cell receptor beta chains drawn from one sample of a study of blood T cell repertoires in COVID-19. Sequenced by immunoSEQ multiplex PCR; TCRdb stores in-frame clones only, minus some. The data hold roughly 57,000 clones, with roughly 90% observed a single time. Input material: peripheral blood. These receptors were collected from an elderly man with acute or convalescent COVID-19. Both conserved end residues are part of each CDR3. Fields, in order: V gene, clone size, D gene, J gene, CDR3 protein, CDR3 DNA. A D gene is named only where the DNA matches it firmly. Some rows mark clone size as missing; the rest say once, few, many or name a class of expanded clone.

TRBV5-6	-	TRBD2	TRBJ2-1	CASSFSGGAIYNEQFF	TGTGCCAGCAGCTTTAGCGGGGGGGCGATCTACAATGAGCAGTTCTTC
TRBV3-1/TRBV3-2	-	TRBD2	TRBJ2-5	CASSPLKRGETQYF	TGTGCCAGCAGCCCCCTTAAGCGGGGGGAGACCCAGTACTTC
TRBV27	-	-	TRBJ2-7	CASRRWTDVLYGEQYF	TGTGCCAGCAGACGTTGGACAGATGTGTTGTACGGCGAGCAGTACTTC
TRBV18	-	TRBD1	TRBJ1-6	CASSPGTGGFDSPLHF	TGTGCCAGCTCACCAGGGACAGGGGGCTTCGATTCACCCCTCCACTTT
TRBV11-2	-	TRBD1	TRBJ2-1	CASSSGQGMWDEQFF	TGTGCCAGCAGCTCTGGACAGGGTATGTGGGATGAGCAGTTCTTC
TRBV11-1	few	TRBD1	TRBJ1-2	CASSRGQGAYGYTF	TGTGCCAGCAGCCGTGGACAGGGGGCTTATGGCTACACCTTC
TRBV3-1/TRBV3-2	-	-	TRBJ2-7	CASSPRDRYEQYF	TGTGCCAGCAGCCCCCGGGATCGGTACGAGCAGTACTTC
TRBV10-3	-	-	TRBJ1-2	CASTGPNRSNYGYTF	TGTGCCAGTACAGGGCCCAACCGGAGTAACTATGGCTACACCTTC
TRBV5-5	-	TRBD2	TRBJ2-1	CASSLNGGLAAYNEQFF	TGTGCCAGCAGCTTGAATGGAGGACTAGCGGCCTACAATGAGCAGTTCTTC
TRBV11-1	once	-	TRBJ2-7	CASSFSTGITSYEQYF	TGTGCCAGCAGCTTCTCCACAGGGATAACCTCCTACGAGCAGTACTTC
TRBV5-1	-	-	TRBJ2-3	CASSLPPQVVADTQYF	TGCGCCAGCAGCCTCCCCCCCCAGGTGGTAGCAGATACGCAGTATTTT
TRBV24-1	-	-	TRBJ2-5	CATSPPFPSETQYF	TGTGCCACCAGTCCTCCTTTTCCGAGTGAGACCCAGTACTTC
TRBV19	-	-	TRBJ1-2	CASSIVPPRNGYTF	TGTGCCAGTAGTATAGTGCCACCCAGGAATGGCTACACCTTC
TRBV7-9	-	-	TRBJ1-2	CASSPSQGGGYTF	TGTGCCAGCAGCCCCTCACAGGGAGGGGGCTACACCTTC
TRBV15	-	-	TRBJ1-2	CATSRDPVGYTF	TGTGCCACCAGCAGAGACCCCGTTGGCTACACCTTC
TRBV2	-	TRBD1	TRBJ1-6	CASTRSQGDNSPLHF	TGTGCCAGCACCAGGTCACAGGGGGACAATTCACCCCTCCACTTT
TRBV21-1	once	-	TRBJ1-5	CASSKGGTGGNQPQHF	TGTGCCAGCAGCAAAGGTGGGACAGGGGGAAATCAGCCCCAGCATTTT